One and the same sample provided the 8 T cell receptor beta chains below, sequenced in a study of cytomegalovirus exposure and HLA in healthy donors. Use of 60 Vbeta and 13 Jbeta primers characterized the PCR. Clones were read by immunoSEQ multiplex PCR, and TCRdb kept only the in-frame ones, dropping some. This table holds about 130,000 clones, roughly 88% found once. The specimen sequenced was PBMCs. The receptors derive from a man aged 45-60 years in good health and CMV-seronegative.

V is TRBV7-3 and J is TRBJ2-1; 12 bases fit TRBD2. From germline, CDR1 is SGHTA and CDR2 FQGTGA. V gave up 5 bases and J gave up 9 bases; unmatched junction bases: 8. The CDR3 is made up of 15 amino acids. CDR3 sequence reads: CASSPRLAGAGEQFF. The CDR3 DNA follows: TGTGCCAGCAGCCCTCGACTAGCGGGGGCGGGTGAGCAGTTCTTC.

The gene calls are TRBV29-1 and TRBJ2-1; D is uncertain. V shed 7 bases and J shed 6 bases, with 4 bases lying between them. The germline V gene encodes CDR1 SQVTM and CDR2 ANQGSEA. The CDR3 loop spans 9 amino acids. CDR3 in amino acids: CSAPNEQFF. In DNA form, the CDR3 reads TGCAGCGCTCCCAATGAGCAGTTCTTC.

The chain combines TRBV4-1 with TRBJ1-1; 7 bases match TRBD1. This CDR3 has 15 amino acids. V shed 1 base, J shed 1 base, and the junction held 3 bases outside the gene matches. Germline CDR1 is MGHRA and CDR2 is YSYEKL. The CDR3 loop is CASSQGQGWNTEAFF. In DNA form, the CDR3 reads TGCGCCAGCAGCCAAGGACAGGGTTGGAACACTGAAGCTTTCTTT.

The chain joins TRBV9 to TRBJ2-7; 8 nucleotides agree with TRBD1. This CDR3 region has 13 residues. The V and J ends lost 2 bases and 5 bases, in that order; junction bases with no gene match: 3. CDR1 is SGDLS, CDR2 YYNGEE, per germline. The CDR3 DNA follows: TGTGCCAGCAGCGTCCAGGGGGCAGACGAGCAGTACTTC. This sequence encodes CASSVQGADEQYF.

The CDR3 is CAWSGATGQANEKLFF. The CDR3 bases are TGTGCCTGGAGTGGGGCTACGGGACAGGCTAATGAAAAACTGTTTTTT. The V call is TRBV30, the J call TRBJ1-4, with 8 bases matching TRBD1. Trimming removed 1 base from V and 3 bases from J; junction bases left unmatched: 7. Germline V CDR1 and CDR2: GTSNPN, SVGIG (reference sequence). There are 16 residues in the CDR3.

The gene calls are TRBV2 and TRBJ2-7; 9 nucleotides line up with TRBD1. The ends lost 8 bases at V and 5 bases at J; junction bases unmatched: 10. This CDR3 has 14 residues. CDR1 is SNHLY, CDR2 FYNNEI, per germline. In DNA, the CDR3 is TGTGCCAGCCGTCCCGGGACAGGGAAGAACGAGCAGTACTTC. This encodes CASRPGTGKNEQYF.

The V gene is TRBV4-2, the J gene TRBJ2-7; 8 bases line up with TRBD2. This CDR3 has 14 amino acids. Germline V gene data show CDR1 as LGHNA and CDR2 as YNFKEQ. V dropped 2 bases and J dropped 5; count of bases not matched to a gene: 5. CDR3 DNA: TGTGCCAGCAGCCAACGGGGGGGCCTGAACGAGCAGTACTTC. The encoded protein is CASSQRGGLNEQYF.

The gene calls are TRBV7-9 and TRBJ2-1, with TRBD2 matching 8 bases. V trimming: 8 bases; J trimming: 3 bases; junction bases outside the gene matches: 6. CDR3 size: 14 residues. The germline gives CDR1 SEHNR, CDR2 FQNEAQ (reference sequence). CDR3 region: CASDLAGGYNEQFF. CDR3 coding DNA: TGTGCCAGCGACCTGGCGGGGGGCTACAATGAGCAGTTCTTC.